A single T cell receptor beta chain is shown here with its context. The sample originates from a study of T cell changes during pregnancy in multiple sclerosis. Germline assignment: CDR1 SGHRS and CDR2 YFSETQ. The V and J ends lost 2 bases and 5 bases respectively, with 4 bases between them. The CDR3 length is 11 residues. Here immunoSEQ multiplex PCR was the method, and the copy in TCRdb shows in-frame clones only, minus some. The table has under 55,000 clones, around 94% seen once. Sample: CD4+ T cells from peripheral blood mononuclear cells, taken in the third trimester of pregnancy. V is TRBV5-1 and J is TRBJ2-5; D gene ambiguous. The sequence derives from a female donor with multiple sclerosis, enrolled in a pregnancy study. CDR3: CASSFSETQYF. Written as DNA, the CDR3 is TGCGCCAGCAGCTTCTCGGAGACCCAGTACTTC.